Below, 28 T cell receptor beta chains from the same sample are listed, as sequenced in a study of control samples from healthy donors and cancer patients (dated by TCRdb to the early 2020s). Receptor amplification or capture employed the immunoSEQ multiplex PCR assay. TCRdb stores this immuneACCESS table with in-frame sequences only. Part of the clones is absent; in the studies checked, under half of the shortfall reflects unresolved V genes, and no reason is known for the rest. The sample contains 140,000 to 150,000 clones, approximately 92% of them found a single time. The biggest ten clones account for roughly 3.1% of the sample. The sample taken for sequencing was blood. All receptors come from a man younger than 40 in good health.

The rearrangement joins TRBV28 to TRBJ2-4; no definite D call. This CDR3 is 15 amino acids long. Germline V gives CDR1 MDHEN, CDR2 SYDVKM. Trimming stripped 7 bases from V and 0 bases from J, with 13 bases between. The CDR3 DNA reads as TGTGCCAGCAACGCCCCGTCGCTAGCCAAAAACATTCAGTACTTC. This sequence encodes CASNAPSLAKNIQYF.

This chain connects TRBV5-6 to TRBJ2-1; D may be TRBD2 (5 bases). V lost 4 bases and J 6 bases, leaving 14 bases between the germline ends. CDR3 size: 14 residues. CDR1 and CDR2 from the germline V gene are SGHDT and YYEEEE. The CDR3 spells CASSLWRHFNEQFF. CDR3 DNA sequence: TGTGCCAGCAGCCTGTGGAGGCATTTCAATGAGCAGTTCTTC.

V and J are TRBV27 and TRBJ1-2; 7 bases align to TRBD1. The CDR3 contains 17 residues. CDR1 MNHEY and CDR2 SMNVEV come from the germline V gene (reference sequence). V was pared by 1 base and J by 7 bases, with 15 bases of the junction left unmatched. The CDR3 reads CASSLWAGGPSMVGYTF. In DNA form, the CDR3 reads TGTGCCAGCAGTTTATGGGCAGGGGGGCCGTCGATGGTTGGCTACACCTTC.

The chain links TRBV30 to TRBJ2-2; possibly TRBD2 for D (7 bases). This CDR3 has 15 residues. Trimming cost V 5 bases and J 2 bases, with 15 bases left between them. Germline CDR1 and CDR2: GTSNPN and SVGIG (reference sequence). Written as DNA, the CDR3 is TGTGCCTGGGACACAGGGAGGGCAAACACCGGGGAGCTGTTTTTT. It is translated as CAWDTGRANTGELFF.

The V gene is TRBV6-5, the J gene TRBJ2-2; the match to TRBD2 covers 10 bases. V lost 6 bases to trimming and J lost 5 bases; unmatched junction nucleotides: 3. The CDR3 is made up of 14 amino acids. From germline, CDR1 is MNHEY and CDR2 SVGAGI. CDR3 sequence (DNA): TGTGCCAGCAGCCGGACTAGCGGAACCGGGGAGCTGTTTTTT. Its protein product is CASSRTSGTGELFF.

The chain is built from TRBV19 and TRBJ2-3; no definite D call. V lost 3 bases, J lost 0 bases, and 7 bases lay in between. This CDR3 contains 14 residues. From germline, CDR1 is LNHDA and CDR2 SQIVND (reference sequence). For the CDR3, the DNA is TGTGCCAGTAGTATGTCAGCTAGCACAGATACGCAGTATTTT. Its protein product is CASSMSASTDTQYF.

The chain links TRBV6-4 to TRBJ1-3, with no clear D. V was cut by 0 bases and J by 2 bases, with 8 bases left in between. This CDR3 contains 15 residues. Germline V lookup: CDR1 MRHNA, CDR2 SNTAGT. The CDR3 is CASSDSPGPGNTIYF. CDR3 nucleotides: TGTGCCAGCAGTGACTCGCCGGGCCCTGGAAACACCATATATTTT.

The chain uses TRBV18 and TRBJ2-6; 8 bases match TRBD2. CDR1 KGHSH and CDR2 LQKENI come from the germline V gene. The ends lost 3 bases at V and 4 bases at J; junction bases unmatched: 8. The CDR3 sequence is 17 residues long. The CDR3 nucleotides read TGTGCCAGCTCACCGGTCGGGGGGGCGTACGGGGCCAACGTCCTGACTTTC. It encodes CASSPVGGAYGANVLTF. Full variable domain (missing parts from reference TRBV18 and TRBJ2-6): NAGVMQNPRHLVRRRGQEARLRCSPMKGHSHVYWYRQLPEEGLKFMVYLQKENIIDESGMPKERFSAEFPKEGPSILRIQQVVRGDSAAYFCASSPVGGAYGANVLTFGAGSRLTVL.

V usage is TRBV2 and J usage is TRBJ1-1; weak D call: TRBD1 (5 bases). The ends were cut back, 0 bases at V and 10 bases at J, with 12 bases in the middle. The CDR3 is 13 residues long. Germline lookup yields CDR1 SNHLY and CDR2 FYNNEI. The CDR3 spells CASSEALLGGAFF. The CDR3 bases are TGTGCCAGCAGTGAAGCGCTTCTGGGGGGAGCTTTCTTT.

The V and J genes are TRBV5-1 and TRBJ1-5, with D uncertain. There are 13 residues in the CDR3. V lost 0 bases and J lost 7, with 8 bases in between. Germline loops: CDR1 SGHRS, CDR2 YFSETQ. CDR3 region: CASSLDVRQPQHF. The DNA for the CDR3 is TGCGCCAGCAGCTTGGACGTAAGACAGCCCCAGCATTTT.

The chain joins TRBV5-3 to TRBJ2-1; possibly TRBD1 for D (6 bases). TRBV5-3 is treated as an ORF (open reading frame) with a function not yet certain. The CDR3 covers 16 residues. The V gene lost 4 bases and the J gene lost 0 bases, with 14 bases spanning the gap. CDR3 bases: TGTGCCAGAAGCACCTACAGGGAAAGCTCCTACAATGAGCAGTTCTTC. It codes for CARSTYRESSYNEQFF.

The chain carries TRBV18 and TRBJ1-6; 10 bases fit TRBD1. The V and J ends lost 3 bases and 9 bases, in that order; junction bases with no gene match: 5. The length of the CDR3 is 15 residues. In germline, CDR1 is KGHSH, CDR2 LQKENI. The CDR3 spells CASSPGQGVGSPLHF. Here the CDR3 DNA reads TGTGCCAGCTCACCTGGACAGGGGGTTGGTTCACCCCTCCACTTT.

CDR3: CASSSTDNLFF. CDR3 nucleotide sequence: TGTGCCAGTAGCTCCACCGACAACCTGTTTTTT. The rearrangement uses TRBV19 and TRBJ1-4; no clear D. V shed 6 bases and J shed 14 bases, with 13 bases lying between them. The length of the CDR3 is 11 residues. Germline CDR1 LNHDA, CDR2 SQIVND (reference sequence).

The V gene is TRBV9, the J gene TRBJ2-1, with D possibly matching TRBD1 (6 bases). CDR1 is SGDLS, CDR2 YYNGEE, per germline. This CDR3 comprises 13 residues. Between the trimmed V and J ends, which lost 0 bases and 9 bases, there was a span of 10 bases. The CDR3 DNA follows: TGTGCCAGCAGCGTAGGACAGGACGGTGAGCAGTTCTTC. This translates into CASSVGQDGEQFF.

The chain has TRBV19 and TRBJ2-1, with 9 bases lining up with TRBD2. Germline loops: CDR1 LNHDA, CDR2 SQIVND (reference sequence). V dropped 3 bases and J dropped 0; count of bases not matched to a gene: 3. The CDR3 covers 16 residues. The CDR3 loop reads CASSMGGLASYNEQFF. The CDR3 coding sequence is TGTGCCAGTAGTATGGGGGGACTAGCCTCCTACAATGAGCAGTTCTTC.

The rearrangement links TRBV7-9 to TRBJ2-7; D is tentatively TRBD1 or TRBD2 (5 bases each). The V gene's germline CDR1 is SEHNR and CDR2 FQNEAQ (reference sequence). Deletions cut 2 bases from V and 2 bases from J, with 13 bases between. The CDR3 loop spans 15 amino acids. The CDR3 region is CASSLIGLGAYEQYF. CDR3 bases: TGTGCCAGCAGCTTAATTGGTCTGGGGGCCTACGAGCAGTACTTC.

This sequence joins TRBV11-3 and TRBJ2-1; possible D gene TRBD2, 5 bases. The V end was cut by 5 bases, the J end by 6 bases, with 11 bases between. Germline assignment: CDR1 SGHNT and CDR2 YENEEA. This CDR3 spans 13 amino acids. This CDR3 reads CASSLSEGNEQFF. In DNA form, the CDR3 reads TGTGCCAGCAGCCTTAGCGAGGGCAATGAGCAGTTCTTC.

This rearrangement joins TRBV3-1 (or the pseudogene TRBV3-2) to TRBJ1-1, with a possible D match to TRBD1 (5 bases). This CDR3 contains 17 residues. Germline V gene sequence: CDR1 LGHDT, CDR2 YNNKEL (reference sequence). V shed 0 bases and J shed 3 bases, with 17 bases lying between them. CDR3 nucleotide sequence: TGTGCCAGCAGCCAAGATCCCCTCAGGGTAGGGGACACTGAAGCTTTCTTT. Its translation is CASSQDPLRVGDTEAFF.

This clone was observed a single time. This sequence joins TRBV3-1 (or the pseudogene TRBV3-2) and TRBJ1-2; D unclear. Trimming took 3 bases from V and 1 from J, leaving 6 bases between them. The germline V gene encodes CDR1 LGHDT and CDR2 YNNKEL (reference sequence). This CDR3 has 13 amino acids. CDR3 in amino acids: CASSHGGNYGYTF. The CDR3 DNA reads TGTGCCAGCAGCCACGGAGGTAACTATGGCTACACCTTC.

The chain carries TRBV19 and TRBJ1-2; D not certain. This CDR3 has 15 residues. The V end was cut by 5 bases, the J end by 0 bases, with 13 bases between. In germline, CDR1 is LNHDA, CDR2 SQIVND (reference sequence). This CDR3 is CASSLASRANYGYTF. CDR3 coding DNA: TGTGCCAGTAGTCTGGCCTCGAGAGCTAACTATGGCTACACCTTC.

This clone was seen once. The chain recombines TRBV25-1 with TRBJ1-2; 7 nucleotides match TRBD1. With 5 bases clipped from V and 0 bases from J, the junction kept 9 bases outside the gene matches. This CDR3 is built from 16 residues. Germline V gives CDR1 MGHDK, CDR2 SYGVNS. The CDR3 DNA follows: TGTGCCAGCAGTCGGACAGGTGGGGTTTCTAACTATGGCTACACCTTC. Translating it yields CASSRTGGVSNYGYTF.

The V and J genes are TRBV19 and TRBJ1-1; D unclear. This CDR3 is 13 amino acids long. V shed 5 bases and J shed 0 bases, with 7 bases lying between them. CDR1 LNHDA and CDR2 SQIVND come from the germline V gene (reference sequence). CDR3 amino acids: CASSADMNTEAFF. CDR3 in DNA: TGTGCCAGTAGTGCGGATATGAACACTGAAGCTTTCTTT.

The rearrangement joins TRBV6-4 to TRBJ1-1; no definite D call. The CDR3 extends over 13 amino acids. Trimming stripped 0 bases from V and 4 bases from J, with 6 bases between. In germline, CDR1 is MRHNA, CDR2 SNTAGT. Here the CDR3 reads CASSDSPGTEAFF. The DNA for the CDR3 is TGTGCCAGCAGTGACTCGCCGGGCACTGAAGCTTTCTTT.

The chain has TRBV6-4 and TRBJ1-6, with D possibly being TRBD1 (5 bases). Trimming shortened V by 3 bases and J by 13 bases, and 13 bases separated the two germline ends. The CDR3 is 13 residues long. Germline lookup yields CDR1 MRHNA and CDR2 SNTAGT. In DNA, the CDR3 is TGTGCCAGCAGTGAGGCGCCCGGGGGGCCCCTCCACTTT. Translation: CASSEAPGGPLHF.

The V call is TRBV9, the J call TRBJ2-5, with D possibly being TRBD1 (5 bases). V gave up 4 bases and J gave up 5 bases, with 24 bases separating them. This CDR3 comprises 17 residues. In germline, CDR1 is SGDLS, CDR2 YYNGEE. The CDR3 sequence: CASSPLIGRVDFETQYF. The DNA for the CDR3 is TGTGCCAGCAGCCCCCTGATTGGCAGGGTGGATTTCGAGACCCAGTACTTC. The variable domain in full, completed from reference TRBV9 and TRBJ2-5, reads DSGVTQTPKHLITATGQRVTLRCSPRSGDLSVYWYQQSLDQGLQFLIQYYNGEERAKGNILERFSAQQFPDLHSELNLSSLELGDSALYFCASSPLIGRVDFETQYFGPGTRLLVL.

The chain links TRBV3-1 (or the pseudogene TRBV3-2) to TRBJ1-1; 7 bases line up with TRBD1. The CDR3 is 14 residues long. The ends lost 1 base at V and 4 bases at J; junction bases unmatched: 3. Per the germline V gene, CDR1 is LGHDT and CDR2 is YNNKEL (reference sequence). CDR3: CASSQVPGGTEAFF. DNA for the CDR3: TGTGCCAGCAGCCAAGTGCCAGGGGGCACTGAAGCTTTCTTT.

J is TRBJ1-3 and V is TRBV6-5, with no clear D. CDR1 is MNHEY and CDR2 is SVGAGI in the germline V gene. The CDR3 runs 15 residues. Trimming pared 2 bases from V and 0 bases from J, leaving 8 bases between. As DNA, the CDR3 is TGTGCCAGCAGTTACAGCACCTACTCTGGAAACACCATATATTTT. Amino acid sequence: CASSYSTYSGNTIYF.

In its sample, this clone was seen once. The genes are TRBV14 and TRBJ2-5, with a possible D match to TRBD1 (6 bases). The CDR3 runs 15 residues. Trimming cost V 0 bases and J 0 bases, with 8 bases left between them. CDR1 and CDR2 from the germline V gene are SGHDN and FVKESK. Here the CDR3 DNA reads TGTGCCAGCAGCCAAGAAAGGGGGTACCAAGAGACCCAGTACTTC. Translating it yields CASSQERGYQETQYF.